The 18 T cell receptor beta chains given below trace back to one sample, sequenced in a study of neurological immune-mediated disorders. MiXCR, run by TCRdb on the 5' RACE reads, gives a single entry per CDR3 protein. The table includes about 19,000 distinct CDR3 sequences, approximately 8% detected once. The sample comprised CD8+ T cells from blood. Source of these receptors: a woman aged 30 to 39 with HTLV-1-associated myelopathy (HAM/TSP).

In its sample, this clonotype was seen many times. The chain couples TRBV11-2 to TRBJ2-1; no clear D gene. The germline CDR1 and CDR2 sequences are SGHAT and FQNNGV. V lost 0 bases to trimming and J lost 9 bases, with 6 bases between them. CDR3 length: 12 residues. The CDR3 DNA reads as TGTGCCAGCAGCTTAGAAGGTTTTGAGCAGTTCTTC. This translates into CASSLEGFEQFF.

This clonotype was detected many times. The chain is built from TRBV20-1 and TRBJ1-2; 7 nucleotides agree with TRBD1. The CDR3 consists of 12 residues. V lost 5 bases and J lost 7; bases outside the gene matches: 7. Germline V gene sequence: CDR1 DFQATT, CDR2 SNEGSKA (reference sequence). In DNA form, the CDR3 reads TGCAGTGCTTTGGGACAGCTCGCTGGCTACACCTTC. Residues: CSALGQLAGYTF.

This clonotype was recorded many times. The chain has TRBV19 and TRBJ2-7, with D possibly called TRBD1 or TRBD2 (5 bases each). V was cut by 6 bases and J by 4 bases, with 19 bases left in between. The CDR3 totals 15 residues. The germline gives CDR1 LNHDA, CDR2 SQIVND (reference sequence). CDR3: CASSPQDLPTYEQYF. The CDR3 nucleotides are TGTGCCAGTAGCCCACAGGACTTACCAACATACGAGCAGTACTTC.

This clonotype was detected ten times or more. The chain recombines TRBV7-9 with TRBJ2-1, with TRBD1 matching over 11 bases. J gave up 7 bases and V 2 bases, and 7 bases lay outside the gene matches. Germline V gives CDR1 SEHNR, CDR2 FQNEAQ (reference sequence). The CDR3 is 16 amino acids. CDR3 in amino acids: CASSLPDRGRGNEQFF. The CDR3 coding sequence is TGTGCCAGCAGCTTACCGGACAGGGGGCGAGGGAATGAGCAGTTCTTC.

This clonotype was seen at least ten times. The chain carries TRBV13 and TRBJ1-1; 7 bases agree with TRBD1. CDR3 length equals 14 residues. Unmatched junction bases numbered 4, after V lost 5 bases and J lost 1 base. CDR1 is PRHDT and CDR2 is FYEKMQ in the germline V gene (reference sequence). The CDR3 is CASSTGQRNTEAFF. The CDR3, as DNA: TGTGCCAGCAGCACGGGACAGCGGAACACTGAAGCTTTCTTT.

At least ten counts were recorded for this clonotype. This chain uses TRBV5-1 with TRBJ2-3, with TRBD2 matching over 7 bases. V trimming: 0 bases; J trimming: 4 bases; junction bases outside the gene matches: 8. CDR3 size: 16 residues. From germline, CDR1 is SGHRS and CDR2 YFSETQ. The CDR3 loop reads CASSLAGFAGADTQYF. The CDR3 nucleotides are TGCGCCAGCAGCTTGGCTGGGTTCGCGGGAGCAGATACGCAGTATTTT. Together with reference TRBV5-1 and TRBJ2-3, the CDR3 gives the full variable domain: KAGVTQTPRYLIKTRGQQVTLSCSPISGHRSVSWYQQTPGQGLQFLFEYFSETQRNKGNFPGRFSGRQFSNSRSEMNVSTLELGDSALYLCASSLAGFAGADTQYFGPGTRLTVL.

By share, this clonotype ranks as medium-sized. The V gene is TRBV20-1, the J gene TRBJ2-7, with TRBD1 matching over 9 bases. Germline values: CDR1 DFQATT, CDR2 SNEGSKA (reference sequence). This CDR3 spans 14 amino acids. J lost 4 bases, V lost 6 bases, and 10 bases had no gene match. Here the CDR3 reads CSARPGQGIYEQYF. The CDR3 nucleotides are TGCAGTGCCCGACCGGGACAGGGTATTTACGAGCAGTACTTC.

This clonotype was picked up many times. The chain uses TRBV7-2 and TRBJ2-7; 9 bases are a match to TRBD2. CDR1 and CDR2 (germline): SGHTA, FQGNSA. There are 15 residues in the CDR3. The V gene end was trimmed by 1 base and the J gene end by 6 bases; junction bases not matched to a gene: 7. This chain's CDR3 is CASSLGGGALTEQYF. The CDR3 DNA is TGTGCCAGCAGCTTAGGCGGGGGGGCCCTCACCGAGCAGTACTTC.

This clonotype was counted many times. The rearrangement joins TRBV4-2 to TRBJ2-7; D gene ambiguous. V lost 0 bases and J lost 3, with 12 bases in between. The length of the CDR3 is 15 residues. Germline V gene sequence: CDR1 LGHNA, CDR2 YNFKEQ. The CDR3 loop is CASSQDAQYNYEQYF. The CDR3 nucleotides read TGTGCCAGCAGCCAAGACGCACAGTACAACTACGAGCAGTACTTC.

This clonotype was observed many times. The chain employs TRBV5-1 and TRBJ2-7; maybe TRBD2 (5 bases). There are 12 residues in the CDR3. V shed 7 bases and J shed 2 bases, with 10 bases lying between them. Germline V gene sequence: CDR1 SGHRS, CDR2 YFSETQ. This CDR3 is CASSEGTYEQYF. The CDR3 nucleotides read TGCGCCAGCTCTGAGGGAACCTACGAGCAGTACTTC.

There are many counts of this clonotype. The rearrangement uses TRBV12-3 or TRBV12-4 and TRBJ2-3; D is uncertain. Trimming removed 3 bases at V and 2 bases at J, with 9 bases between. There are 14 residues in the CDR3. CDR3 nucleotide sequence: TGTGCCAGCAGTTTCTCGACTTACACAGATACGCAGTATTTT. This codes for CASSFSTYTDTQYF.

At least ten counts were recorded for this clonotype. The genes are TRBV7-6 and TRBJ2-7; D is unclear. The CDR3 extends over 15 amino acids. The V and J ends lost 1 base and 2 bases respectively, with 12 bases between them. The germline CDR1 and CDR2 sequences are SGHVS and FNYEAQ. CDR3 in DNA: TGTGCCAGCAGCTTAGGGACCGATACGACCTACGAGCAGTACTTC. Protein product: CASSLGTDTTYEQYF.

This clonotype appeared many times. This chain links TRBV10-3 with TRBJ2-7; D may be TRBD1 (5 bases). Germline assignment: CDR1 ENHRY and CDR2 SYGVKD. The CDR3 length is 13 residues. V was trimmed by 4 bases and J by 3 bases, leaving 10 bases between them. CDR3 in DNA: TGTGCCATCAGTGGGCCCAGGGACTACGAGCAGTACTTC. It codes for CAISGPRDYEQYF.

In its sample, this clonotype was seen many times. CDR3 nucleotides: TGTGCCAGCAGTGCCGGGACAGGGGGCGCCGAGCAGTACTTC. Protein: CASSAGTGGAEQYF. The rearrangement uses TRBV27 and TRBJ2-7, with 12 bases aligning to TRBD1. V was clipped by 5 bases and J by 6 bases; unmatched bases: 5. The germline CDR1 and CDR2 sequences are MNHEY and SMNVEV (reference sequence). This CDR3 has 14 amino acids.

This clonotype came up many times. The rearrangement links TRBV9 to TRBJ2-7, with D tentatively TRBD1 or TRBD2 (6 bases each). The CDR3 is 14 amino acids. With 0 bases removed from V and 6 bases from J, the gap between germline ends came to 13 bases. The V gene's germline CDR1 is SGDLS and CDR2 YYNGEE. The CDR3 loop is CASSVEGGLGEQYF. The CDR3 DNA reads TGTGCCAGCAGCGTAGAGGGGGGCCTGGGCGAGCAGTACTTC.

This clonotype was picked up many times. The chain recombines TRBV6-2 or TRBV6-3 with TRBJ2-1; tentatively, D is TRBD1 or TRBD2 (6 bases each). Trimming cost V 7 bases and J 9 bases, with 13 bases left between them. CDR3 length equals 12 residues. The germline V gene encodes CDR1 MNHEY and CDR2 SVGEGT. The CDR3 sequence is CASTSGAPEQFF. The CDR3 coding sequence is TGTGCCAGCACGTCGGGGGCCCCTGAGCAGTTCTTC.

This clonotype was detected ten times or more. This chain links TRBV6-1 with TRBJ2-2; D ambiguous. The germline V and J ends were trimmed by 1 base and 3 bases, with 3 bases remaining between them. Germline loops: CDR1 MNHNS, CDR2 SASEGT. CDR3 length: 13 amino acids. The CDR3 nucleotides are TGTGCCAGCAGTGAAGGAGACACCGGGGAGCTGTTTTTT. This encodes CASSEGDTGELFF.

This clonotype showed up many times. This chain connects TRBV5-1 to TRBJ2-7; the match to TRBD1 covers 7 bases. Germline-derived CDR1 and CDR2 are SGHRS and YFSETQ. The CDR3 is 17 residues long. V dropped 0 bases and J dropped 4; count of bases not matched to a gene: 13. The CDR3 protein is CASSLGGGSPSLYEQYF. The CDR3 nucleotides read TGCGCCAGCAGCTTGGGAGGGGGCTCTCCTTCCCTATACGAGCAGTACTTC.